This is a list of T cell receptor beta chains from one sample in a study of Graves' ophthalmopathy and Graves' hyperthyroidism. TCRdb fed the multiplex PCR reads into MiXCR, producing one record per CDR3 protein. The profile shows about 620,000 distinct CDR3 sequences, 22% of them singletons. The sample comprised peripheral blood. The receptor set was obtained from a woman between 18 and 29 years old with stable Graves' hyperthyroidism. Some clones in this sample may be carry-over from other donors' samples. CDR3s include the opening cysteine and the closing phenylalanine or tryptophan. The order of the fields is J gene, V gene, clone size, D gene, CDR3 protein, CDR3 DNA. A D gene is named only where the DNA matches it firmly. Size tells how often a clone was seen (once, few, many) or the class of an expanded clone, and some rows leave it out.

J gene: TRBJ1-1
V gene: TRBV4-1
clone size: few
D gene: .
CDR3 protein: CASSHWGGRGTEAFF
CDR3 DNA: TGCGCCAGCAGCCACTGGGGGGGGCGAGGCACTGAAGCTTTCTTT

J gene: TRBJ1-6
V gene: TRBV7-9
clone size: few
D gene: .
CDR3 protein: CASSLGGGPLHF
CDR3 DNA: TGTGCCAGCAGCCTCGGGGGAGGACCCCTCCACTTT

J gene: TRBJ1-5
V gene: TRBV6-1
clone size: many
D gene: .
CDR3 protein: CASSEARRGVRSNQPQHF
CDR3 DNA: TGTGCCAGCAGTGAAGCGCGGAGAGGCGTTAGGAGCAATCAGCCCCAGCATTTT

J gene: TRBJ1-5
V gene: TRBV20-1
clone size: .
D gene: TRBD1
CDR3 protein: CSAPDRSNQPQHF
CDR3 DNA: TGCAGTGCCCCGGACAGGAGCAATCAGCCCCAGCATTTT

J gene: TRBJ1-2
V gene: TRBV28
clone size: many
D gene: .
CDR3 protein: CASSFFRGARGYTF
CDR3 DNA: TGTGCCAGCAGTTTTTTTCGAGGGGCGAGGGGCTACACCTTC

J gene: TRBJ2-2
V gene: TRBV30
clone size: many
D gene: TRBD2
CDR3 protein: CAWSGRLATGELFF
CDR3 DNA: TGTGCCTGGAGTGGGAGACTAGCGACCGGGGAGCTGTTTTTT

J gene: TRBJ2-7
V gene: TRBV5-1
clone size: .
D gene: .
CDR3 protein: CASSLWREFDEQYF
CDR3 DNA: TGCGCCAGCAGCTTGTGGAGGGAGTTCGACGAGCAGTACTTC

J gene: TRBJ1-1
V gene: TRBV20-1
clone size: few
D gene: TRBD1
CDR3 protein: CSARDAGRKGANTEAFF
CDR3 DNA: TGCAGTGCTAGAGATGCCGGGCGCAAGGGGGCCAACACTGAAGCTTTCTTT

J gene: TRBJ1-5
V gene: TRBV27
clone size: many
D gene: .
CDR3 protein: CASRPTPRGPNQPQHF
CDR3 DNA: TGTGCCAGCAGACCCACCCCGCGGGGCCCCAATCAGCCCCAGCATTTT

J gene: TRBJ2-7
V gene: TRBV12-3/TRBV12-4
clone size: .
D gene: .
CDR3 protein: CATTGTNSYEQYF
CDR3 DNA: TGTGCCACCACCGGGACAAACTCCTACGAGCAGTACTTC

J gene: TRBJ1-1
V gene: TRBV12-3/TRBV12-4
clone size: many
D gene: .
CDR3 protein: CASSLYSVLMIGAFF
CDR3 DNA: TGTGCCAGCAGTTTATATTCAGTCCTGATGATTGGAGCTTTCTTT

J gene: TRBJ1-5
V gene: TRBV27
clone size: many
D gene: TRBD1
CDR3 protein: CASSLTGQGGVSNQPQHF
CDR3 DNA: TGTGCCAGCAGTCTAACAGGACAGGGCGGAGTTAGCAATCAGCCCCAGCATTTT

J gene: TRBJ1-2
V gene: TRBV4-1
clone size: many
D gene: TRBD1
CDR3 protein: CASSQADRGGGYTF
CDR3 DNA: TGCGCCAGCAGCCAAGCTGACAGGGGGGGTGGCTACACCTTC

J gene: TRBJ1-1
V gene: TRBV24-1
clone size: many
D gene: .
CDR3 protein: CATRGEANTEAFF
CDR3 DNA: TGTGCCACCCGGGGGGAGGCGAACACTGAAGCTTTCTTT

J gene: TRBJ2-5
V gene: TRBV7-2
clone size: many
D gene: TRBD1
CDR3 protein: CASSLLGQGAGETQYF
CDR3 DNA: TGTGCCAGCAGCTTACTGGGACAGGGGGCCGGGGAGACCCAGTACTTC

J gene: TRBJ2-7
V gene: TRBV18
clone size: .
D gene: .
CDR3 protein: CASSPIGPPVDEQYF
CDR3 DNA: TGTGCCAGCTCACCAATAGGACCCCCGGTGGACGAGCAGTACTTC

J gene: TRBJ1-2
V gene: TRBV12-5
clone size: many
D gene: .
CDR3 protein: CASAADSYGYTF
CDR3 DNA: TGTGCTAGTGCCGCGGACAGCTATGGCTACACCTTC

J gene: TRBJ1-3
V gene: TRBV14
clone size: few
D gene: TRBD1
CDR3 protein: CASSQLGTDAGNTIYF
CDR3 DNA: TGTGCCAGCAGCCAATTGGGGACAGATGCTGGAAACACCATATATTTT

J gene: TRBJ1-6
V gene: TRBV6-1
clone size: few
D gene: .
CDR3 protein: CATSERGGNSPLHF
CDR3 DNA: TGTGCCACCTCGGAGAGGGGGGGCAATTCACCCCTCCACTTT

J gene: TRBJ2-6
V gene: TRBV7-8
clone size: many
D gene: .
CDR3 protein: CASRTSGANVLTF
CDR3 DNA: TGTGCCAGCAGGACCTCTGGGGCCAACGTCCTGACTTTC

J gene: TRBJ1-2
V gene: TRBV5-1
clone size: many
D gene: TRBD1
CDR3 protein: CASSLADRAAYGYTF
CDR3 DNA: TGCGCCAGCAGCTTGGCGGACAGGGCGGCCTATGGCTACACCTTC

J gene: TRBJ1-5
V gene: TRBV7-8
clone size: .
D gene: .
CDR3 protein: CASSLGVSKRNQPQHF
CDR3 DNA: TGTGCCAGCAGCTTAGGCGTCAGCAAGAGGAATCAGCCCCAGCATTTT

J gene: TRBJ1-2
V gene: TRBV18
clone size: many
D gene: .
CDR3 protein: CASSPSPGPGYTF
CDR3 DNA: TGTGCCAGCTCACCATCGCCAGGGCCGGGCTACACCTTC

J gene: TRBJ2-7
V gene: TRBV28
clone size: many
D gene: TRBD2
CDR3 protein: CASRPRTSGTKEDF
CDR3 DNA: TGTGCCAGCAGACCTCGGACTAGCGGGACTAAAGAGGACTTC

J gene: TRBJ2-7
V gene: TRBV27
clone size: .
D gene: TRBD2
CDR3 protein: CASSSYRGASGISYEQYF
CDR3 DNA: TGTGCCAGCAGTTCCTACAGGGGAGCTAGCGGGATCTCCTACGAGCAGTACTTC

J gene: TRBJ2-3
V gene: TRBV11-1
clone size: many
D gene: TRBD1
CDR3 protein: CASSLVGQGFADTQYF
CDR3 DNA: TGTGCCAGCAGCTTAGTCGGACAGGGTTTTGCAGATACGCAGTATTTT

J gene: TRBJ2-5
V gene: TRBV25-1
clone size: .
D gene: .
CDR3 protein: CASSSSGAQETQYF
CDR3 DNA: TGTGCCAGCAGTTCCTCGGGAGCTCAAGAGACCCAGTACTTC

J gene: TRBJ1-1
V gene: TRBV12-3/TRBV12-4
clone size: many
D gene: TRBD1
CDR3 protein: CASRTGTGNMNTEAFF
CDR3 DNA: TGTGCCAGCAGAACCGGGACAGGGAACATGAACACTGAAGCTTTCTTT

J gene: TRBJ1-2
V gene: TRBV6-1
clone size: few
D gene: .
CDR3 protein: CASSASGTSYGYTF
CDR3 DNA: TGTGCCAGCAGTGCCTCAGGGACATCCTATGGCTACACCTTC